This entry lists 32 T cell receptor beta chains sequenced from one sample in a study of blood T cell repertoires in COVID-19. The protocol was immunoSEQ multiplex PCR, while the TCRdb copy is restricted to in-frame clones and leaves out a portion. The sample includes about 420,000 clones, 70% to 90% of them seen just once. The sequenced sample consisted of peripheral blood. These receptors were taken from a man aged 18 to 30 with COVID-19, enrolled during active disease.

The chain couples TRBV6-5 to TRBJ2-3, with 7 bases aligning to TRBD1. With 8 bases clipped from V and 2 bases from J, the junction kept 7 bases outside the gene matches. The V gene's germline CDR1 is MNHEY and CDR2 SVGAGI. The CDR3 sequence is 14 residues long. The CDR3 DNA sequence: TGTGCCAGCTTGCACAGGGGAATCACAGATACGCAGTATTTT. It specifies CASLHRGITDTQYF.

A note on this clone: Other DNA sequences of this sample code for an identical CDR3. The rearrangement uses TRBV6-5 and TRBJ1-1; 9 bases match TRBD1. Unmatched junction bases numbered 9, after V lost 4 bases and J lost 6 bases. The germline V gene has CDR1 MNHEY and CDR2 SVGAGI. This CDR3 is built from 15 residues. CDR3: CASSSLGQGKAEAFF. CDR3 sequence (DNA): TGTGCCAGCAGTTCCCTAGGACAGGGGAAGGCTGAAGCTTTCTTT.

The chain recombines TRBV5-1 with TRBJ2-5; a weak D match, TRBD2 (6 bases). CDR3 size: 14 residues. Trimming removed 2 bases from V and 4 bases from J, with 12 bases in between. Germline lookup yields CDR1 SGHRS and CDR2 YFSETQ. Here the CDR3 reads CASSFGSGRETQYF. DNA of the CDR3: TGCGCCAGCAGCTTCGGAAGCGGGCGAGAGACCCAGTACTTC.

The chain combines TRBV5-4 with TRBJ2-5; D call uncertain. CDR1 SGHNT and CDR2 YYREEE come from the germline V gene (reference sequence). This CDR3 contains 14 residues. V was pared by 0 bases and J by 3 bases, with 9 bases between. CDR3 loop: CASSLAVRKETQYF. For the CDR3, the DNA is TGTGCCAGCAGCTTGGCGGTGAGAAAAGAGACCCAGTACTTC.

J is TRBJ2-7 and V is TRBV18; TRBD2 agrees at 10 bases. This CDR3 is 15 amino acids long. Germline V gene data show CDR1 as KGHSH and CDR2 as LQKENI. The V and J ends lost 2 bases and 3 bases, in that order; junction bases with no gene match: 4. DNA of the CDR3: TGTGCCAGCTCACCAGACTCTAGCGGGAGCTACGAGCAGTACTTC. Translating it yields CASSPDSSGSYEQYF.

The chain employs TRBV24-1 and TRBJ2-3; D may be TRBD1 (6 bases). CDR3 length: 12 amino acids. Trimming left V 10 bases short and J 4 bases short, with 11 bases between. Germline lookup yields CDR1 KGHDR and CDR2 SFDVKD. Here the CDR3 reads CATQGTPDTQYF. The CDR3 nucleotides are TGTGCCACACAAGGGACACCAGATACGCAGTATTTT.

The genes are TRBV6-1 and TRBJ2-7, with D maybe TRBD1 (6 bases). With 0 bases removed from V and 2 bases from J, the gap between germline ends came to 14 bases. CDR3 length equals 16 residues. CDR1 and CDR2 from the germline V gene are MNHNS and SASEGT. The CDR3 bases are TGTGCCAGCAGTGAAGCCTTGCCAGGGGAGACCTACGAGCAGTACTTC. This gives the protein CASSEALPGETYEQYF.

This clone is a singleton in its sample. The CDR3 DNA follows: TGCAGCGTGGCCTCGGGGACTAGAGTTAACTACGAGCAGTACTTC. Amino acid sequence: CSVASGTRVNYEQYF. This chain links TRBV29-1 with TRBJ2-7; 8 nucleotides align to TRBD2. Trimming took 6 bases from V and 3 from J; bases not matched to a gene: 13. CDR1 is SQVTM, CDR2 ANQGSEA, per germline. This CDR3 contains 15 residues.

This chain joins TRBV5-1 and TRBJ2-2, with 7 bases matching TRBD1. V was pared by 4 bases and J by 0 bases, with 9 bases of the junction left unmatched. Germline V gives CDR1 SGHRS, CDR2 YFSETQ. The CDR3 sequence is 17 residues long. The CDR3 loop is CASSPKSTGSNTGELFF. In nucleotides, the CDR3 is TGCGCCAGCAGCCCTAAGTCGACAGGGTCGAACACCGGGGAGCTGTTTTTT.

The genes are TRBV28 and TRBJ2-1, with D possibly TRBD2 on 6 matching bases. The ends were cut back, 7 bases at V and 6 bases at J, with 10 bases in the middle. Germline V gene data show CDR1 as MDHEN and CDR2 as SYDVKM. The CDR3 length is 12 residues. CDR3 bases: TGTGCCAGCATCGGGGGACCCAATGAGCAGTTCTTC. Translating it yields CASIGGPNEQFF.

This rearrangement joins TRBV2 to TRBJ2-7; the D gene is possibly TRBD1 (6 bases). Germline V CDR1 and CDR2: SNHLY, FYNNEI. This CDR3 has 13 amino acids. Trimming removed 6 bases from V and 3 bases from J, with 12 bases in between. The CDR3 region has the DNA TGTGCCAGCAGACAGGGTATGCACTACGAGCAGTACTTC. Protein product: CASRQGMHYEQYF.

The gene calls are TRBV11-3 and TRBJ2-1; 12 nucleotides align to TRBD2. V lost 5 bases and J lost 5; bases outside the gene matches: 4. The CDR3 covers 15 residues. Germline values: CDR1 SGHNT, CDR2 YENEEA. CDR3 bases: TGTGCCAGCAGCCTGCTAGCGGGAGGGAACAATGAGCAGTTCTTC. Its protein is CASSLLAGGNNEQFF.

In this sample, this clone turned up a few times. V usage is TRBV6-4 and J usage is TRBJ1-1; D gene ambiguous. The V end lost 8 bases, the J end lost 0 bases, and 13 bases lay between the germline ends. CDR3 length: 14 amino acids. Per germline, CDR1 MRHNA and CDR2 SNTAGT. For the CDR3, the DNA is TGTGCCAGCCTACGATCCCCTATGAACACTGAAGCTTTCTTT. Its translation is CASLRSPMNTEAFF.

This chain uses TRBV29-1 with TRBJ2-1; 9 nucleotides line up with TRBD2. V shed 6 bases, J shed 8 bases, and the junction held 11 bases outside the gene matches. CDR1 and CDR2 (germline): SQVTM, ANQGSEA. This CDR3 has 14 amino acids. The CDR3 region has the DNA TGCAGCGTCGCCTCTAGCGGGAAATGGTATGAGCAGTTCTTC. Amino acid sequence: CSVASSGKWYEQFF.

The chain combines TRBV3-1 (or the pseudogene TRBV3-2) with TRBJ2-5; perhaps TRBD1 as D (5 bases). The CDR3 loop spans 16 amino acids. Germline-derived CDR1 and CDR2 are LGHDT and YNNKEL (reference sequence). Trimming pared 2 bases from V and 4 bases from J, leaving 17 bases between. CDR3 DNA: TGTGCCAGCAGCCAATGGGGCCCTCAAGGCCCAGAGACCCAGTACTTC. Amino acid sequence: CASSQWGPQGPETQYF.

This clone was picked up one time. The V and J genes are TRBV29-1 and TRBJ1-2; D gene uncertain. Germline CDR1 and CDR2: SQVTM and ANQGSEA. The CDR3 has 12 residues. V was pared by 3 bases and J by 0 bases, with 5 bases between. CDR3 sequence: CSVDPANYGYTF. The CDR3 region has the DNA TGCAGCGTTGATCCTGCTAACTATGGCTACACCTTC.

The chain employs TRBV27 and TRBJ2-1, with 14 bases aligning to TRBD2. Losses at the gene ends were 5 bases for V and 3 bases for J; bases not matched to a gene: 12. The CDR3 contains 19 residues. CDR1 is MNHEY, CDR2 SMNVEV, per germline (reference sequence). The CDR3 region has the DNA TGTGCCAGCAGTGACAGCAGGCAGGGACTAGCGGGAGTCTACAATGAGCAGTTCTTC. Translating gives CASSDSRQGLAGVYNEQFF.

The rearrangement uses TRBV5-6 and TRBJ2-5; D possibly corresponds to TRBD1 (5 bases). CDR1 and CDR2 from the germline V gene are SGHDT and YYEEEE. V lost 1 base to trimming and J lost 1 base, with 11 bases between them. This CDR3 is 15 amino acids long. CDR3 amino acids: CASSLRTTRQETQYF. The CDR3 DNA reads as TGTGCCAGCAGCTTGAGGACAACTCGCCAAGAGACCCAGTACTTC.

V and J are TRBV19 and TRBJ2-3; 8 positions match TRBD2. The CDR3 extends over 16 amino acids. The J segment lost 1 base and the V segment lost 5 bases, leaving 8 bases of the junction unmatched. Looked up from germline, CDR1 is LNHDA and CDR2 is SQIVND (reference sequence). CDR3 DNA: TGTGCCAGTAGTCCTCTTCGGGGGGGAGGCACAGATACGCAGTATTTT. Translating it yields CASSPLRGGGTDTQYF.

The V gene is TRBV7-3, the J gene TRBJ2-1, with 13 bases lining up with TRBD2. The CDR3 extends over 19 amino acids. The junction had 16 bases not matched to a gene; V was cut back by 6 bases and J by 5 bases. CDR1 and CDR2 from the germline V gene are SGHTA and FQGTGA. In nucleotides, the CDR3 is TGTGCCAGCAGGCGACTAGCGGGAGGCGACAGCGTTGCCCACAATGAGCAGTTCTTC. Translation: CASRRLAGGDSVAHNEQFF.

This chain joins TRBV7-8 and TRBJ2-7, with a tentative D call TRBD2 (6 bases). V lost 1 base to trimming and J lost 3 bases, with 10 bases between them. CDR3 length equals 14 residues. Germline V CDR1 and CDR2: SGHVS, FQNEAQ. The CDR3 here is CASSLVDSGYEQYF. In DNA form, the CDR3 reads TGTGCCAGCAGCTTAGTGGATAGCGGCTACGAGCAGTACTTC.

This chain joins TRBV25-1 and TRBJ2-7; 10 nucleotides match TRBD2. Per germline, CDR1 MGHDK and CDR2 SYGVNS. The CDR3 sequence is 16 residues long. Unmatched junction bases numbered 10, after V lost 4 bases and J lost 4 bases. The CDR3 coding sequence is TGTGCCAGCAGTGGGGGGCTAGCGGGAGTTGCGTACGAGCAGTACTTC. The encoded protein is CASSGGLAGVAYEQYF.

This chain joins TRBV7-8 and TRBJ2-3; TRBD2 might be the D (6 bases). CDR3 length: 12 residues. V dropped 5 bases and J dropped 5 bases, with 8 bases sitting between them. The V gene's germline CDR1 is SGHVS and CDR2 FQNEAQ. In DNA form, the CDR3 reads TGTGCCAGCAGCCCGGGACTAGATACGCAGTATTTT. It codes for CASSPGLDTQYF.

The chain links TRBV6-5 to TRBJ1-6; the D gene is possibly TRBD1 (5 bases). This CDR3 has 15 residues. CDR1 MNHEY and CDR2 SVGAGI come from the germline V gene. V was pared by 4 bases and J by 7 bases, with 14 bases between. In DNA, the CDR3 is TGTGCCAGCAGTTCTAGGGGCGGCGGAAATTCACCCCTCCACTTT. Translated, it gives CASSSRGGGNSPLHF.

The genes are TRBV7-8 and TRBJ2-7, with D possibly matching TRBD1 (6 bases). Trimming shortened V by 5 bases and J by 7 bases, and 24 bases separated the two germline ends. Looked up from germline, CDR1 is SGHVS and CDR2 is FQNEAQ. This CDR3 contains 16 residues. In DNA form, the CDR3 reads TGTGCCAGCAGCCCCGACAGGCTCCAGGTTTTGGGGGAGCAGTACTTC. This sequence encodes CASSPDRLQVLGEQYF. Filled out from reference TRBV7-8 and TRBJ2-7, the complete variable domain reads GAGVSQSPRYKVAKRGQDVALRCDPISGHVSLFWYQQALGQGPEFLTYFQNEAQLDKSGLPSDRFFAERPEGSVSTLKIQRTQQEDSAVYLCASSPDRLQVLGEQYFGPGTRLTVT.

This chain joins TRBV14 and TRBJ1-2; no reliable D call. Germline-derived CDR1 and CDR2 are SGHDN and FVKESK. V was trimmed by 1 base and J by 3 bases, leaving 6 bases between them. CDR3 length equals 13 residues. The CDR3 sequence: CASSQGRHYGYTF. CDR3 DNA: TGTGCCAGCAGCCAAGGGAGGCACTATGGCTACACCTTC.

CDR3 coding DNA: TGTGCCAGCAGCGGACCCGGGACAGGGGGCGGGGGTGGCTACACCTTC. Protein: CASSGPGTGGGGGYTF. This chain connects TRBV21-1 to TRBJ1-2; the table assigns TRBD1, which was not confirmed against the DNA. TRBV21-1 is a pseudogene segment. The CDR3 consists of 16 residues.

The chain joins TRBV19 to TRBJ2-5; 8 bases map to TRBD1. Per the germline V gene, CDR1 is LNHDA and CDR2 is SQIVND (reference sequence). V trimming: 5 bases; J trimming: 1 base; junction bases outside the gene matches: 9. CDR3 length: 16 amino acids. The CDR3 region is CASSLTGAGLQETQYF. CDR3 nucleotide sequence: TGTGCCAGTAGTTTGACAGGGGCAGGACTCCAAGAGACCCAGTACTTC.

The rearrangement joins TRBV12-3 or TRBV12-4 to TRBJ2-1; perhaps TRBD1 as D (6 bases). Trimming stripped 2 bases from V and 12 bases from J, with 11 bases between. The CDR3 length is 12 residues. The CDR3 is CASSLQGLAQFF. The CDR3 DNA reads TGTGCCAGCAGTTTACAGGGGCTAGCGCAGTTCTTC.

This chain connects TRBV7-3 to TRBJ2-7; perhaps TRBD1 as D (6 bases). Between the trimmed V and J ends, which lost 5 bases and 4 bases, there was a span of 12 bases. This CDR3 region has 13 residues. CDR1 and CDR2 from the germline V gene are SGHTA and FQGTGA. The CDR3 region is CASSTQQGYEQYF. The CDR3 region has the DNA TGTGCCAGCAGCACTCAACAGGGTTACGAGCAGTACTTC.

The J gene is TRBJ2-1, the V gene TRBV6-5; TRBD2 matches 10 bases. Germline V lookup: CDR1 MNHEY, CDR2 SVGAGI. There are 15 residues in the CDR3. J gave up 6 bases and V 5 bases, and 7 bases lay outside the gene matches. In nucleotides, the CDR3 is TGTGCCAGCAGTCCTAGGACTAGCGGTGTCAATGAGCAGTTCTTC. Translating gives CASSPRTSGVNEQFF.

The chain combines TRBV30 with TRBJ2-7; 9 positions match TRBD1. V lost 2 bases, J lost 3 bases, and 8 bases stayed unmatched. This CDR3 has 15 residues. Germline CDR1 GTSNPN, CDR2 SVGIG (reference sequence). The CDR3 spells CAWSMNRGRLYEQYF. As DNA, the CDR3 is TGTGCCTGGAGTATGAACAGGGGGCGTCTCTACGAGCAGTACTTC.